Sequencing of this T cell receptor beta chain was carried out in a study of PD-L1 blockade in urothelial cancer. Study information: Typically, measured as a median, blood samples had roughly 140,000 T cells.

The V gene end was trimmed by 4 bases and the J gene end by 0 bases; junction bases not matched to a gene: 10. Germline loops: CDR1 SGDLS, CDR2 YYNGEE. CDR3 length: 17 residues. This clone showed up just a few times. The method was immunoSEQ multiplex PCR; TCRdb's version includes in-frame clones alone and lacks a portion of them. Here the sample spans about 100,000 clones, roughly nine tenths being singletons. The rearrangement joins TRBV9 to TRBJ1-3; 7 bases line up with TRBD1. Specimen: PBMCs, collected around atezolizumab (anti-PD-L1) treatment. This TCR was recovered from an elderly woman with urothelial cancer. The CDR3, as DNA: TGTGCCAGCAGCACCAAGGGACAGTCACTCTCTGGAAACACCATATATTTT. Translating gives CASSTKGQSLSGNTIYF.